This T cell receptor beta chain was recovered during a study of OX40 agonist ivuxolimab in advanced cancers. Study information: Aged roughly 23 to 79 with a mean of 60 years, they were less than 90% male. Regarding the study as a whole: Antigen specificity remained undetermined for the expanded peripheral T cells. In the 0.1 to 3.0 mg/kg range, CD4+ and CD8+ blood T cells had expanded clonally by week 6.

The CDR3 is 16 amino acids. In germline, CDR1 is MNHNS, CDR2 SASEGT. V was shortened by 3 bases and J by 0 bases, with 14 bases between the two germline ends. Libraries were prepared by immunoSEQ multiplex PCR; TCRdb keeps only in-frame clonotypes and omits some of them. Among roughly 51,000 clones, roughly 88% were seen once, and the ten largest hold approximately 12%. This clone appeared a single time. No antigen is known for it. J is TRBJ1-1 and V is TRBV6-1; TRBD1 might be the D (6 bases). The receptor comes from an adult with an advanced solid tumor such as melanoma, head and neck, liver or kidney cancer. The input for sequencing was CD4+ or CD8+ T cells sorted from blood, taken in a trial of the OX40 agonist ivuxolimab. CDR3: CASSEFPGDLNTEAFF. CDR3 DNA sequence: TGTGCCAGCAGTGAGTTCCCAGGGGATTTGAACACTGAAGCTTTCTTT.